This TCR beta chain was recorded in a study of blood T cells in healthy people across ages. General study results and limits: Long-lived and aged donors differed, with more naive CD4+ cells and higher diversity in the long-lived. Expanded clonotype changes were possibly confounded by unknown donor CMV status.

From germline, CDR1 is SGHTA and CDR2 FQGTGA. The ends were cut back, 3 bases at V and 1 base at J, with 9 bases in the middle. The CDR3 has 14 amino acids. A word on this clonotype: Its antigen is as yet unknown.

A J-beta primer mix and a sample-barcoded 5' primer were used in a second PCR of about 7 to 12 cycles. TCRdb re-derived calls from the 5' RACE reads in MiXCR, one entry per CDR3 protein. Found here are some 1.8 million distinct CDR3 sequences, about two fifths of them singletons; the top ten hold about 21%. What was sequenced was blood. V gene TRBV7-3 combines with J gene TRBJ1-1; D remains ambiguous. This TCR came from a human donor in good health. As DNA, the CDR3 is TGTGCCAGCAGCTTTGGGCCAGGGAACACTGAAGCTTTCTTT. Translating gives CASSFGPGNTEAFF.